This is a list of T cell receptor beta chains from one sample in a study of shared clonotypes between healthy human individuals. Generated by immunoSEQ multiplex PCR, the TCRdb table keeps only in-frame clones and is missing some. The sample shows hundreds of thousands of clones, roughly 98% of them seen only once. Sequences were obtained from naive CD8+ T cells sorted from blood. These receptors all stem from a man younger than 45 in good health. The CDR3 runs from the conserved cysteine through the conserved F or W. Fields, in order: D gene, CDR3 length, V gene, J gene, clone size, CDR3 protein, CDR3 DNA. The D gene is left open where the match is weak. Size is stated for part of the rows, as once, few or many counts, or as a class when the clone is expanded.

D gene: .
CDR3 length: 15
V gene: TRBV4-1
J gene: TRBJ2-7
clone size: .
CDR3 protein: CASSQASSGTYEQYF
CDR3 DNA: TGCGCCAGCAGCCAAGCGAGTAGCGGAACCTACGAGCAGTACTTC

D gene: .
CDR3 length: 15
V gene: TRBV6-1
J gene: TRBJ1-1
clone size: once
CDR3 protein: CASSGPRLEGTEAFF
CDR3 DNA: TGTGCCAGCAGTGGCCCCCGACTGGAGGGCACTGAAGCTTTCTTT

D gene: .
CDR3 length: 13
V gene: TRBV11-2
J gene: TRBJ1-5
clone size: .
CDR3 protein: CASSLSANQPQHF
CDR3 DNA: TGTGCCAGCAGCCTTAGCGCAAATCAGCCCCAGCATTTT

D gene: TRBD1
CDR3 length: 14
V gene: TRBV5-1
J gene: TRBJ2-7
clone size: .
CDR3 protein: CASSLGGTGDEQYF
CDR3 DNA: TGCGCCAGCAGCTTGGGTGGGACAGGGGACGAGCAGTACTTC

D gene: .
CDR3 length: 13
V gene: TRBV19
J gene: TRBJ2-1
clone size: once
CDR3 protein: CASSLLAYNEQFF
CDR3 DNA: TGTGCCAGTAGTTTACTAGCCTACAATGAGCAGTTCTTC

D gene: .
CDR3 length: 16
V gene: TRBV7-9
J gene: TRBJ2-2
clone size: .
CDR3 protein: CASSSRDTSYSRELFF
CDR3 DNA: TGTGCCAGCAGCTCCCGGGACACAAGTTATTCTCGGGAGCTGTTTTTT

D gene: TRBD2
CDR3 length: 15
V gene: TRBV5-1
J gene: TRBJ2-3
clone size: .
CDR3 protein: CASSKTSGHTDTQYF
CDR3 DNA: TGCGCCAGCAGTAAAACTAGCGGACACACAGATACGCAGTATTTT

D gene: TRBD2
CDR3 length: 21
V gene: TRBV7-3
J gene: TRBJ2-3
clone size: once
CDR3 protein: CASSLKTWGTSGRALTDTQYF
CDR3 DNA: TGTGCCAGCAGCTTAAAAACTTGGGGGACTAGCGGGAGGGCCCTCACAGATACGCAGTATTTT

D gene: TRBD1
CDR3 length: 15
V gene: TRBV10-3
J gene: TRBJ2-7
clone size: .
CDR3 protein: CAISHPVTGVDEQYF
CDR3 DNA: TGTGCCATCAGTCACCCCGTGACAGGGGTGGACGAGCAGTACTTC

D gene: .
CDR3 length: 12
V gene: TRBV5-6
J gene: TRBJ2-7
clone size: once
CDR3 protein: CASSLGPLEQYF
CDR3 DNA: TGTGCCAGCAGCCTCGGTCCACTGGAGCAGTACTTC

D gene: .
CDR3 length: 16
V gene: TRBV27
J gene: TRBJ2-3
clone size: .
CDR3 protein: CASSLGASGLSDTQYF
CDR3 DNA: TGTGCCAGCAGTTTGGGGGCTAGCGGCCTATCAGATACGCAGTATTTT

D gene: TRBD2
CDR3 length: 13
V gene: TRBV2
J gene: TRBJ2-7
clone size: .
CDR3 protein: CASSPGTSGEQYF
CDR3 DNA: TGTGCCAGCAGTCCCGGGACTAGTGGCGAGCAGTACTTC

D gene: .
CDR3 length: 14
V gene: TRBV11-2
J gene: TRBJ2-7
clone size: .
CDR3 protein: CASSLENRVNEQYF
CDR3 DNA: TGTGCCAGCAGCTTAGAGAACAGGGTCAACGAGCAGTACTTC

D gene: TRBD1
CDR3 length: 17
V gene: TRBV4-1
J gene: TRBJ2-5
clone size: once
CDR3 protein: CASSQEITGEIQETQYF
CDR3 DNA: TGCGCCAGCAGCCAAGAGATAACAGGGGAGATCCAAGAGACCCAGTACTTC

D gene: .
CDR3 length: 13
V gene: TRBV10-3
J gene: TRBJ2-7
clone size: .
CDR3 protein: CAISHPTGGEQYF
CDR3 DNA: TGTGCCATCTCTCACCCCACCGGGGGCGAGCAGTACTTC

D gene: TRBD1
CDR3 length: 14
V gene: TRBV7-3
J gene: TRBJ1-2
clone size: .
CDR3 protein: CASSLETGGYGYTF
CDR3 DNA: TGTGCCAGCAGCTTAGAAACAGGGGGCTACGGCTACACCTTC

D gene: .
CDR3 length: 14
V gene: TRBV11-2
J gene: TRBJ2-3
clone size: .
CDR3 protein: CASTSLQVRRTQYF
CDR3 DNA: TGTGCCAGCACTTCCCTACAGGTCCGGCGGACGCAGTATTTT

D gene: TRBD2
CDR3 length: 16
V gene: TRBV6-4
J gene: TRBJ2-7
clone size: .
CDR3 protein: CASSEASGSSLYEQYF
CDR3 DNA: TGTGCCAGCAGTGAAGCTAGCGGGAGTTCTCTTTACGAGCAGTACTTC

D gene: .
CDR3 length: 13
V gene: TRBV2
J gene: TRBJ1-2
clone size: .
CDR3 protein: CASRLEGHYGYTF
CDR3 DNA: TGTGCCAGCCGGTTGGAGGGGCACTATGGCTACACCTTC

D gene: .
CDR3 length: 13
V gene: TRBV14
J gene: TRBJ1-2
clone size: once
CDR3 protein: CASSPTAYYGYTF
CDR3 DNA: TGTGCCAGCAGCCCGACAGCTTACTATGGCTACACCTTC

D gene: .
CDR3 length: 15
V gene: TRBV7-2
J gene: TRBJ2-1
clone size: .
CDR3 protein: CASIREGGSYNEQFF
CDR3 DNA: TGTGCCAGCATCAGGGAAGGCGGCTCCTACAATGAGCAGTTCTTC

D gene: TRBD1
CDR3 length: 16
V gene: TRBV9
J gene: TRBJ1-2
clone size: .
CDR3 protein: CASSVRDSNLLDGYTF
CDR3 DNA: TGTGCCAGCAGCGTCCGGGACAGCAACCTTCTAGATGGCTACACCTTC

D gene: TRBD2
CDR3 length: 14
V gene: TRBV5-4
J gene: TRBJ2-1
clone size: .
CDR3 protein: CASSFRLAGGEQFF
CDR3 DNA: TGTGCCAGCAGCTTTCGACTAGCGGGAGGGGAGCAGTTCTTC

D gene: TRBD1
CDR3 length: 13
V gene: TRBV28
J gene: TRBJ1-1
clone size: .
CDR3 protein: CATSPATGLEAFF
CDR3 DNA: TGTGCCACCAGCCCGGCGACAGGGCTTGAAGCTTTCTTT

D gene: TRBD2
CDR3 length: 13
V gene: TRBV6-1
J gene: TRBJ2-1
clone size: .
CDR3 protein: CASWLADYNEQFF
CDR3 DNA: TGTGCCAGCTGGCTAGCGGACTACAATGAGCAGTTCTTC

D gene: .
CDR3 length: 14
V gene: TRBV27
J gene: TRBJ1-5
clone size: .
CDR3 protein: CASSFKGGNQPQHF
CDR3 DNA: TGTGCCAGCAGTTTCAAGGGGGGCAATCAGCCCCAGCATTTT

D gene: TRBD2
CDR3 length: 14
V gene: TRBV7-9
J gene: TRBJ2-1
clone size: .
CDR3 protein: CASSSPGLAGGQFF
CDR3 DNA: TGTGCCAGCAGCTCGCCGGGACTAGCGGGAGGGCAGTTCTTC

D gene: TRBD1
CDR3 length: 16
V gene: TRBV7-9
J gene: TRBJ2-1
clone size: .
CDR3 protein: CASSTPVVGTEGEQFF
CDR3 DNA: TGTGCCAGCAGCACCCCCGTGGTCGGGACAGAGGGTGAGCAGTTCTTC

D gene: .
CDR3 length: 15
V gene: TRBV6-5
J gene: TRBJ1-1
clone size: once
CDR3 protein: CASSSYPGRNTEAFF
CDR3 DNA: TGTGCCAGCAGTTCATACCCGGGACGGAACACTGAAGCTTTCTTT

D gene: .
CDR3 length: 15
V gene: TRBV19
J gene: TRBJ2-7
clone size: .
CDR3 protein: CASSPPPGPPYEQYF
CDR3 DNA: TGTGCCAGTAGCCCACCGCCGGGACCCCCCTACGAGCAGTACTTC

D gene: .
CDR3 length: 14
V gene: TRBV7-2
J gene: TRBJ2-1
clone size: .
CDR3 protein: CASSLVGFRNEQFF
CDR3 DNA: TGTGCCAGCAGCTTAGTGGGGTTCCGCAATGAGCAGTTCTTC

D gene: TRBD1
CDR3 length: 16
V gene: TRBV4-1
J gene: TRBJ2-3
clone size: .
CDR3 protein: CASSQSGTGVTDTQYF
CDR3 DNA: TGCGCCAGCAGCCAATCCGGGACAGGGGTGACAGATACGCAGTATTTT

D gene: .
CDR3 length: 15
V gene: TRBV7-9
J gene: TRBJ2-2
clone size: once
CDR3 protein: CASSLRTDYTGELFF
CDR3 DNA: TGTGCCAGCAGTTTGAGGACAGACTACACCGGGGAGCTGTTTTTT

D gene: TRBD1
CDR3 length: 17
V gene: TRBV30
J gene: TRBJ2-2
clone size: .
CDR3 protein: CAWSVHRQGELIGELFF
CDR3 DNA: TGTGCCTGGAGTGTACATCGACAGGGGGAGTTGATCGGGGAGCTGTTTTTT

D gene: TRBD1
CDR3 length: 16
V gene: TRBV27
J gene: TRBJ2-1
clone size: .
CDR3 protein: CASSLHPGQVYNEQFF
CDR3 DNA: TGTGCCAGCAGTTTACATCCGGGACAGGTGTACAATGAGCAGTTCTTC

D gene: .
CDR3 length: 12
V gene: TRBV29-1
J gene: TRBJ2-1
clone size: .
CDR3 protein: CSGTDSYNEQFF
CDR3 DNA: TGCAGCGGGACGGACTCCTACAATGAGCAGTTCTTC

D gene: TRBD2
CDR3 length: 17
V gene: TRBV4-1
J gene: TRBJ2-3
clone size: .
CDR3 protein: CASSQDQWEGFADTQYF
CDR3 DNA: TGCGCCAGCAGCCAAGATCAGTGGGAGGGGTTCGCAGATACGCAGTATTTT

D gene: TRBD2
CDR3 length: 16
V gene: TRBV27
J gene: TRBJ2-3
clone size: once
CDR3 protein: CASSLSRGRAFDTQYF
CDR3 DNA: TGTGCCAGCAGTTTATCACGCGGGAGGGCCTTCGATACGCAGTATTTT

D gene: .
CDR3 length: 16
V gene: TRBV27
J gene: TRBJ1-4
clone size: .
CDR3 protein: CASSLRGIQTNEKLFF
CDR3 DNA: TGTGCCAGCAGTTTGCGAGGGATCCAAACTAATGAAAAACTGTTTTTT

D gene: .
CDR3 length: 13
V gene: TRBV2
J gene: TRBJ1-2
clone size: .
CDR3 protein: CASSIGRDYGYTF
CDR3 DNA: TGTGCCAGCAGTATTGGCAGGGATTATGGCTACACCTTC

D gene: TRBD1
CDR3 length: 16
V gene: TRBV27
J gene: TRBJ2-7
clone size: .
CDR3 protein: CASSSARTGSSYEQYF
CDR3 DNA: TGTGCCAGCAGTTCTGCTAGGACAGGGTCGTCCTACGAGCAGTACTTC

D gene: .
CDR3 length: 15
V gene: TRBV7-9
J gene: TRBJ2-7
clone size: .
CDR3 protein: CASSPPLNLAYEQYF
CDR3 DNA: TGTGCCAGCAGCCCCCCTCTTAACCTAGCCTACGAGCAGTACTTC

D gene: TRBD2
CDR3 length: 16
V gene: TRBV4-1
J gene: TRBJ2-1
clone size: .
CDR3 protein: CASSQEPGLAGDEQFF
CDR3 DNA: TGCGCCAGCAGCCAGGAGCCGGGACTAGCGGGAGATGAGCAGTTCTTC

D gene: .
CDR3 length: 12
V gene: TRBV27
J gene: TRBJ1-5
clone size: .
CDR3 protein: CASSLPNQPQHF
CDR3 DNA: TGTGCCAGCAGTTTACCCAATCAGCCCCAGCATTTT

D gene: .
CDR3 length: 14
V gene: TRBV9
J gene: TRBJ2-7
clone size: .
CDR3 protein: CASSETGYENEQYF
CDR3 DNA: TGTGCCAGCAGCGAAACAGGGTACGAAAACGAGCAGTACTTC

D gene: .
CDR3 length: 13
V gene: TRBV27
J gene: TRBJ2-7
clone size: .
CDR3 protein: CASSSWRGYEQYF
CDR3 DNA: TGTGCCAGCAGCTCTTGGAGGGGCTACGAGCAGTACTTC

D gene: .
CDR3 length: 15
V gene: TRBV10-3
J gene: TRBJ1-4
clone size: .
CDR3 protein: CAISESKQRNEKLFF
CDR3 DNA: TGTGCCATCAGTGAGTCGAAACAGAGGAATGAAAAACTGTTTTTT

D gene: .
CDR3 length: 15
V gene: TRBV6-4
J gene: TRBJ2-3
clone size: once
CDR3 protein: CASSDSAGDGPTQYF
CDR3 DNA: TGTGCCAGCAGTGACTCTGCAGGGGACGGCCCTACGCAGTATTTT

D gene: .
CDR3 length: 17
V gene: TRBV5-5
J gene: TRBJ2-1
clone size: once
CDR3 protein: CASSPPQDGTLYNEQFF
CDR3 DNA: TGTGCCAGCAGCCCGCCGCAGGACGGGACACTTTACAATGAGCAGTTCTTC

D gene: .
CDR3 length: 16
V gene: TRBV4-1
J gene: TRBJ2-7
clone size: .
CDR3 protein: CASSQEAATSSYEQYF
CDR3 DNA: TGCGCCAGCAGCCAAGAGGCTGCGACCTCCTCCTACGAGCAGTACTTC

D gene: .
CDR3 length: 16
V gene: TRBV2
J gene: TRBJ2-7
clone size: .
CDR3 protein: CASSEPQGQTTYEQYF
CDR3 DNA: TGTGCCAGCAGTGAACCCCAGGGGCAGACAACCTACGAGCAGTACTTC